A single sample is the source of the 21 T cell receptor beta chains below, sequenced in a study of vaccination effects on CD4 cells after COVID-19. The table came from immunoSEQ multiplex PCR; TCRdb's copy has only in-frame clones and leaves some out. The sample holds tens of thousands of clones; approximately 79% are singletons and the top ten take roughly 5.6%. Antigens of these TCRs are unknown. Using viral peptide pools, the ViraFEST assay grew out antigen-specific CD4+ T cells prior to sequencing. At the end of more than 8 days of culture, CD4+ T cells were isolated. Recipients of the vaccine had no prior SARS-CoV-2 infection and negative nucleocapsid antibodies. Sequenced material: CD4+ T cells from PBMCs cultured with HCoV-OC43 spike peptides, taken before COVID-19 vaccination. Subset specified: HCoV-OC43 spike overlapping peptide pool stimulation. These receptor sequences come from a human donor who received a COVID-19 vaccine.

The chain carries TRBV6-5 and TRBJ2-5; no clear D gene. Germline assignment: CDR1 MNHEY and CDR2 SVGAGI. V shed 2 bases and J shed 3 bases, with 13 bases lying between them. There are 15 residues in the CDR3. The CDR3 coding sequence is TGTGCCAGCAGTTACGTTATGGTGGTCAAAGAGACCCAGTACTTC. It translates to CASSYVMVVKETQYF.

The chain couples TRBV24-1 to TRBJ2-3, with D possibly matching TRBD1 (6 bases). The V end lost 1 base, the J end lost 0 bases, and 10 bases lay between the germline ends. Germline loops: CDR1 KGHDR, CDR2 SFDVKD. The CDR3 is 16 amino acids. CDR3 region: CATSDLQGSSTDTQYF. The CDR3 DNA follows: TGTGCCACCAGTGATTTACAGGGCTCTAGCACAGATACGCAGTATTTT.

This clone has just a few counts. This chain links TRBV5-4 with TRBJ2-2; 10 bases fit TRBD1. This CDR3 spans 16 amino acids. The germline gives CDR1 SGHNT, CDR2 YYREEE (reference sequence). J was trimmed by 7 bases and V by 5 bases; bases with no gene match: 11. The CDR3 region is CASSYLDRGQDGELFF. The CDR3 DNA is TGTGCCAGCAGTTATCTCGACAGGGGGCAGGACGGGGAGCTGTTTTTT.

The chain couples TRBV9 to TRBJ2-2; TRBD1 aligns across 8 bases. This CDR3 has 14 residues. The germline CDR1 and CDR2 sequences are SGDLS and YYNGEE. The V and J ends lost 6 bases and 4 bases, in that order; junction bases with no gene match: 5. CDR3 DNA sequence: TGTGCCAGCACAAGGACAGGGAGCACCGGGGAGCTGTTTTTT. Translating it yields CASTRTGSTGELFF.

The chain is built from TRBV5-5 and TRBJ2-2, with a weak D call TRBD1 (6 bases). V was shortened by 2 bases and J by 6 bases, with 11 bases between the two germline ends. The CDR3 covers 14 residues. CDR1 SGHKS and CDR2 YYEKEE come from the germline V gene (reference sequence). CDR3 bases: TGTGCCAGCAGCTTCGGACAGTACGCCGGGGAGCTGTTTTTT. Its protein is CASSFGQYAGELFF.

The chain recombines TRBV5-6 with TRBJ2-2, with D perhaps matching TRBD1 (5 bases). Between the trimmed V and J ends, which lost 1 base and 6 bases, there was a span of 19 bases. Germline CDR1 reads SGHDT; CDR2 reads YYEEEE. The CDR3 consists of 17 residues. CDR3 amino acids: CASSLTSWARVSGELFF. Written as DNA, the CDR3 is TGTGCCAGCAGCTTGACCTCCTGGGCCAGGGTCTCCGGGGAGCTGTTTTTT.

This rearrangement joins TRBV21-1 to TRBJ1-2; TRBD1 was called by the table and not checked on the DNA. TRBV21-1 is an annotated pseudogene. This CDR3 is built from 12 residues. In DNA form, the CDR3 reads TGTGCCAGCAGCTCACACAGGTATGGCTACACCTTC. Encoded protein: CASSSHRYGYTF.

The chain links TRBV5-4 to TRBJ2-2; D ambiguous. The CDR3 spans 12 residues. The germline V gene has CDR1 SGHNT and CDR2 YYREEE (reference sequence). V lost 2 bases and J lost 9, with 8 bases in between. As DNA, the CDR3 is TGTGCCAGCAGCTTCGTAGGGAGGGAGCTGTTTTTT. It yields the protein CASSFVGRELFF.

V usage is TRBV2 and J usage is TRBJ2-7, with 11 bases matching TRBD1. The germline gives CDR1 SNHLY, CDR2 FYNNEI. The CDR3 loop spans 14 amino acids. After removal of 6 bases from V and 3 bases from J, the junction contained 4 bases not matched to a gene. In DNA form, the CDR3 reads TGTGCCAGCAGGCGGGACAGGGGGTACTACGAGCAGTACGTC. Protein: CASRRDRGYYEQYV.

The genes are TRBV10-3 and TRBJ1-1, with D perhaps TRBD1 (6 bases). The V gene's germline CDR1 is ENHRY and CDR2 SYGVKD. The CDR3 contains 16 residues. Between the trimmed V and J ends, which lost 5 bases and 4 bases, there was a span of 20 bases. The CDR3 DNA sequence: TGTGCCATCAGTAGCGCTAAACAGGGAGGAGGCACTGAAGCTTTCTTT. Protein product: CAISSAKQGGGTEAFF.

The chain employs TRBV30 and TRBJ1-5, with D hard to call. The CDR3 length is 18 residues. V was pared by 0 bases and J by 1 base, with 19 bases between. CDR1 and CDR2 from the germline V gene are GTSNPN and SVGIG (reference sequence). In nucleotides, the CDR3 is TGTGCCTGGAGTGTGGCTAGGTCTGGAAGGGTGAGCAATCAGCCCCAGCATTTT. Its protein product is CAWSVARSGRVSNQPQHF.

V is TRBV6-6 and J is TRBJ1-1; unclear D gene. Trimming cost V 1 base and J 6 bases, with 12 bases left between them. This CDR3 is built from 14 residues. CDR1 and CDR2 (germline): MNHNY, SVGAGI (reference sequence). For the CDR3, the DNA is TGTGCCAGCAGTTACTTCGGGTCCTCGGCTGAAGCTTTCTTT. This sequence encodes CASSYFGSSAEAFF.

The V call is TRBV5-1, the J call TRBJ1-1; no clear D gene. V lost 6 bases and J lost 2, with 14 bases in between. Germline lookup yields CDR1 SGHRS and CDR2 YFSETQ. The CDR3 runs 14 residues. CDR3 in DNA: TGCGCCAGCACCCCCTACGGGAGAAACACTGAAGCTTTCTTT. Its translation is CASTPYGRNTEAFF.

The chain combines TRBV18 with TRBJ1-4; D is undetermined. The germline gives CDR1 KGHSH, CDR2 LQKENI. CDR3 length: 13 amino acids. V gave up 5 bases and J gave up 5 bases, with 9 bases separating them. CDR3 residues: CASSYKTNEKLFF. The CDR3 DNA reads as TGTGCCAGCTCATATAAGACGAATGAAAAACTGTTTTTT.

V gene TRBV4-1 combines with J gene TRBJ2-3, with D perhaps matching TRBD2 (6 bases). Germline CDR1 is MGHRA and CDR2 is YSYEKL. The CDR3 has 15 residues. Trimming removed 4 bases from V and 0 bases from J, with 11 bases in between. CDR3 amino acids: CASSPLGGSTDTQYF. In DNA form, the CDR3 reads TGCGCCAGCAGCCCCCTCGGGGGAAGCACAGATACGCAGTATTTT.

The CDR3 sequence is CASSAENTGELFF. DNA of the CDR3: TGTGCCAGCAGCGCAGAGAACACCGGGGAGCTGTTTTTT. The J gene is TRBJ2-2, the V gene TRBV9; D gene unclear. The CDR3 extends over 13 amino acids. Germline assignment: CDR1 SGDLS and CDR2 YYNGEE. V was pared by 3 bases and J by 1 base, with 4 bases between.

V and J are TRBV2 and TRBJ1-1, with unresolved D. V was clipped by 5 bases and J by 6 bases, with 16 bases between them. Germline-derived CDR1 and CDR2 are SNHLY and FYNNEI. The CDR3 runs 14 residues. CDR3 sequence: CASSKGISGSEAFF. CDR3 bases: TGTGCCAGCAGTAAGGGCATTAGTGGTTCTGAAGCTTTCTTT.

The genes are TRBV6-5 and TRBJ1-5; TRBD1 is a possible D gene (6 bases). The germline V gene encodes CDR1 MNHEY and CDR2 SVGAGI. The V end was cut by 7 bases, the J end by 4 bases, with 14 bases between. This CDR3 comprises 14 residues. CDR3 in DNA: TGTGCCAGCAAAGTTCTACAGGGTAATCAGCCCCAGCATTTT. Protein product: CASKVLQGNQPQHF.

In this sample, this clone turned up once. V and J are TRBV6-2 or TRBV6-3 and TRBJ2-7; D may be TRBD1 (5 bases). The CDR3 covers 14 residues. Trimming cost V 2 bases and J 6 bases, with 14 bases left between them. The germline V gene encodes CDR1 MNHEY and CDR2 SVGEGT. The CDR3 loop reads CASSYDSVQGEQYV. The CDR3, as DNA: TGTGCCAGCAGTTACGATTCGGTTCAGGGCGAGCAGTACGTC.

This clone was found a few times. The DNA for the CDR3 is TGTGCCAGCAGTGTTTTTAACGTCCTGACTTTC. It translates to CASSVFNVLTF. This chain links TRBV2 with TRBJ2-6; no clear D. CDR1 is SNHLY and CDR2 is FYNNEI in the germline V gene. Trimming shortened V by 4 bases and J by 10 bases, and 5 bases separated the two germline ends. The length of the CDR3 is 11 residues.

This CDR3 reads CSARDDTEAFF. The CDR3 bases are TGCAGTGCTAGAGACGACACTGAAGCTTTCTTT. This chain joins TRBV20-1 and TRBJ1-1; no clear D. Trimming left V 0 bases short and J 3 bases short, with 2 bases between. Germline CDR1 reads DFQATT; CDR2 reads SNEGSKA (reference sequence). The CDR3 spans 11 residues.